The 19 T cell receptor beta chains below all came from one sample that was sequenced in a study of PD-1 blockade in classical Hodgkin lymphoma. Clones were sequenced by immunoSEQ multiplex PCR, and TCRdb holds only the in-frame ones, with some missing. Among 40,000 to 50,000 clones, roughly nine tenths were seen once, and the ten largest hold about 6%. Each patient relapsed following autologous stem cell transplantation, and prior brentuximab vedotin exposure differed. The sequences come from peripheral blood mononuclear cells (PBMCs), collected before the second cycle of nivolumab. The receptor set was obtained from a human donor with classical Hodgkin lymphoma.

Only a few counts were recorded for this clone. J is TRBJ2-3 and V is TRBV27, with D perhaps TRBD2 (6 bases). Looked up from germline, CDR1 is MNHEY and CDR2 is SMNVEV (reference sequence). The CDR3 sequence is 16 residues long. Trimming cost V 5 bases and J 4 bases, with 19 bases left between them. CDR3 nucleotides: TGTGCCAGCAGTAGAACAAGACTAGTCGCCGCAGATACGCAGTATTTT. Protein sequence: CASSRTRLVAADTQYF.

V and J are TRBV6-5 and TRBJ2-2; 7 nucleotides align to TRBD2. V was pared by 3 bases and J by 4 bases, with 8 bases of the junction left unmatched. In germline, CDR1 is MNHEY, CDR2 SVGAGI. CDR3 length: 16 residues. CDR3 sequence: CASSYLGTTFTGELFF. CDR3 coding DNA: TGTGCCAGCAGTTATCTTGGGACTACCTTCACCGGGGAGCTGTTTTTT.

This chain joins TRBV19 and TRBJ1-4, with D uncertain. This CDR3 is built from 10 residues. V was clipped by 8 bases and J by 6 bases, with 4 bases between them. Germline V gene data show CDR1 as LNHDA and CDR2 as SQIVND (reference sequence). The CDR3 bases are TGTGCCAGTGGGTATGAAAAACTGTTTTTT. Its translation: CASGYEKLFF.

The chain carries TRBV5-6 and TRBJ2-7, with a tentative D call TRBD2 (5 bases). This CDR3 comprises 14 residues. Trimming took 3 bases from V and 2 from J, leaving 12 bases between them. Germline-derived CDR1 and CDR2 are SGHDT and YYEEEE. The CDR3 sequence: CASSSGMRAYEQYF. In DNA form, the CDR3 reads TGTGCCAGCAGCTCGGGGATGAGAGCCTACGAGCAGTACTTC.

This sequence joins TRBV28 and TRBJ1-1; unclear D gene. Trimming left V 1 base short and J 1 base short, with 10 bases between. CDR1 and CDR2 (germline): MDHEN, SYDVKM. The CDR3 has 15 amino acids. The CDR3 region has the DNA TGTGCCAGCAGTTTATACCCTCCGGGGAACACTGAAGCTTTCTTT. This sequence encodes CASSLYPPGNTEAFF.

A single count supports this clone. The V call is TRBV6-5, the J call TRBJ2-7; D ambiguous. Trimming took 7 bases from V and 3 from J, leaving 13 bases between them. Germline assignment: CDR1 MNHEY and CDR2 SVGAGI. The CDR3 extends over 13 amino acids. The CDR3 loop is CASKVSGNYEQYF. The CDR3 nucleotides are TGTGCCAGCAAGGTGTCCGGAAACTACGAGCAGTACTTC.

The V and J genes are TRBV5-8 and TRBJ2-1, with TRBD2 as a possible D gene (5 bases). The V end was cut by 0 bases, the J end by 8 bases, with 12 bases between. This CDR3 contains 14 residues. Germline CDR1 SGHTS, CDR2 YDEGEE. This CDR3 is CASSLAAAADEQFF. The CDR3 nucleotides are TGTGCCAGCAGCTTGGCAGCGGCGGCGGATGAGCAGTTCTTC.

The J gene is TRBJ1-2, the V gene TRBV6-6; D is undetermined. Germline loops: CDR1 MNHNY, CDR2 SVGAGI (reference sequence). Trimming removed 2 bases at V and 2 bases at J, with 12 bases between. This CDR3 has 15 residues. CDR3 coding DNA: TGTGCCAGCAGTTACGTGGGTATCGGAAACTATGGCTACACCTTC. Its translation: CASSYVGIGNYGYTF.

This chain joins TRBV7-9 and TRBJ1-2; D not resolved. With 1 base removed from V and 5 bases from J, the gap between germline ends came to 17 bases. This CDR3 region has 16 residues. Germline loops: CDR1 SEHNR, CDR2 FQNEAQ (reference sequence). This CDR3 is CASSLEAETRRYGYTF. CDR3 nucleotides: TGTGCCAGCAGCTTAGAGGCGGAAACCCGAAGGTATGGCTACACCTTC. The whole variable domain, remainder taken from reference TRBV7-9 and TRBJ1-2, is DTGVSQNPRHKITKRGQNVTFRCDPISEHNRLYWYRQTLGQGPEFLTYFQNEAQLEKSRLLSDRFSAERPKGSFSTLEIQRTEQGDSAMYLCASSLEAETRRYGYTFGSGTRLTVV.

The gene calls are TRBV7-3 and TRBJ1-2; D not certain. Germline CDR1 is SGHTA and CDR2 is FQGTGA. The CDR3 is made up of 14 amino acids. Trimming cost V 2 bases and J 0 bases, with 7 bases left between them. CDR3 bases: TGTGCCAGCAGCTTAGACGGGACTAACTATGGCTACACCTTC. It codes for CASSLDGTNYGYTF.

The genes are TRBV6-5 and TRBJ1-2, with D tentatively TRBD1 (5 bases). Germline CDR1 is MNHEY and CDR2 is SVGAGI. CDR3 length equals 14 residues. V was pared by 2 bases and J by 2 bases, with 9 bases between. The CDR3 DNA sequence: TGTGCCAGCAGTTACCGGGGGAGGAACTATGGCTACACCTTC. This codes for CASSYRGRNYGYTF.

The chain joins TRBV5-1 to TRBJ2-3; tentative D call: TRBD2 (7 bases). Trimming removed 0 bases at V and 7 bases at J, with 15 bases between. The CDR3 is 15 residues long. Germline CDR1 SGHRS, CDR2 YFSETQ. CDR3 amino acids: CASSLGAGATYTQYF. The CDR3 DNA sequence: TGCGCCAGCAGCTTGGGTGCGGGGGCGACGTATACGCAGTATTTT. The complete variable domain, with remaining parts taken from reference TRBV5-1 and TRBJ2-3, reads KAGVTQTPRYLIKTRGQQVTLSCSPISGHRSVSWYQQTPGQGLQFLFEYFSETQRNKGNFPGRFSGRQFSNSRSEMNVSTLELGDSALYLCASSLGAGATYTQYFGPGTRLTVL.

This clone was seen a few times. V usage is TRBV11-2 and J usage is TRBJ1-4, with D possibly TRBD1 on 6 matching bases. Germline loops: CDR1 SGHAT, CDR2 FQNNGV. The CDR3 is 15 amino acids. Trimming removed 0 bases at V and 7 bases at J, with 12 bases between. DNA for the CDR3: TGTGCCAGCAGCTTAGATCGGGGGGGCTTTGAAAAACTGTTTTTT. Translated, it gives CASSLDRGGFEKLFF.

The chain employs TRBV19 and TRBJ2-7, with TRBD1 matching over 7 bases. The CDR3 extends over 15 amino acids. V shed 5 bases, J shed 2 bases, and the junction held 9 bases outside the gene matches. The germline gives CDR1 LNHDA, CDR2 SQIVND (reference sequence). DNA of the CDR3: TGTGCCAGTAGTTCCCCCGACAGGGCGGCCTACGAGCAGTACTTC. It encodes CASSSPDRAAYEQYF. The entire variable domain, with the rest obtained from reference TRBV19 and TRBJ2-7, is as follows: DGGITQSPKYLFRKEGQNVTLSCEQNLNHDAMYWYRQDPGQGLRLIYYSQIVNDFQKGDIAEGYSVSREKKESFPLTVTSAQKNPTAFYLCASSSPDRAAYEQYFGPGTRLTVT.

The genes are TRBV5-4 and TRBJ2-5, with 11 bases lining up with TRBD2. CDR3 length: 14 amino acids. The germline V gene has CDR1 SGHNT and CDR2 YYREEE (reference sequence). J gave up 5 bases and V 5 bases, and 5 bases lay outside the gene matches. The CDR3 loop is CASRLAGGPETQYF. The CDR3 DNA follows: TGTGCCAGCAGGTTAGCGGGGGGGCCCGAGACCCAGTACTTC.

A word on this clone: Different DNA sequences within this sample yield the same CDR3. This chain uses TRBV2 with TRBJ1-5; possible D gene TRBD1, 6 bases. V was pared by 6 bases and J by 4 bases, with 10 bases between. The CDR3 has 13 amino acids. Germline assignment: CDR1 SNHLY and CDR2 FYNNEI. CDR3 sequence (DNA): TGTGCCAGCAGCCTGGACAGTAATCAGCCCCAGCATTTT. This translates into CASSLDSNQPQHF.

This rearrangement joins TRBV25-1 to TRBJ1-2; possible D gene TRBD1, 6 bases. There are 13 residues in the CDR3. Germline values: CDR1 MGHDK, CDR2 SYGVNS. V was trimmed by 4 bases and J by 4 bases, leaving 10 bases between them. The CDR3 sequence is CASSVGGAYGYTF. CDR3 nucleotide sequence: TGTGCCAGCAGTGTGGGGGGGGCCTATGGCTACACCTTC.

V is TRBV7-2 and J is TRBJ1-2, with TRBD1 identical over 9 bases. The V segment lost 5 bases and the J segment 6 bases; nucleotides outside the gene matches: 22. This CDR3 has 19 residues. Germline-derived CDR1 and CDR2 are SGHTA and FQGNSA. CDR3 nucleotide sequence: TGTGCCAGCAGCCTCCAACCGACCTCAGGACAGGGGTTAGGCGATGGCTACACCTTC. Amino acid sequence: CASSLQPTSGQGLGDGYTF.

This chain uses TRBV2 with TRBJ2-7, with D perhaps TRBD2 (6 bases). Germline V gene data show CDR1 as SNHLY and CDR2 as FYNNEI. V was clipped by 6 bases and J by 2 bases, with 14 bases between them. This CDR3 region has 14 residues. The CDR3, as DNA: TGTGCCAGCAGCCCCCCTAGCGCCACCTACGAGCAGTACTTC. It translates to CASSPPSATYEQYF. The complete variable domain, with remaining parts taken from reference TRBV2 and TRBJ2-7, reads EPEVTQTPSHQVTQMGQEVILRCVPISNHLYFYWYRQILGQKVEFLVSFYNNEISEKSEIFDDQFSVERPDGSNFTLKIRSTKLEDSAMYFCASSPPSATYEQYFGPGTRLTVT.